This T cell receptor (beta chain) appears in the sequencing data of a study of blood T cell repertoires in COVID-19 (TCRdb year 2020). Study-level background: Collaborator samples came from the United States, Italy and Spain and covered acute and convalescent phases of COVID-19. The material from the prospective study consisted of cDNA or gDNA derived from T cells, B-cell-depleted T cells, or PBMCs. Subjects who had been exposed to COVID-19, were actively infected with it, or had recovered from it provided the deeply sampled blood TCRbeta repertoires that made up the dataset. The repertoires were released in a freely available public database intended as a resource for research on the immune response to SARS-CoV-2. The samples were drawn from the first 160 participants of the ongoing ImmuneRACE study and from 950 to 1,500 subjects provided by 6 global collaborators. The sample metadata nearly always contained a de-identified subject ID, COVID-19 status, age in years and sex. HLA class I and class II types, where available, came from metadata supplied by the sample provider rather than from assay-based typing.

A remark on this clone: Its antigen specificity is not known. No quality values exist for individual bases; no much larger clone is one base distant.

Looking up the germline V gene yields CDR1 MNHEY and CDR2 SVGEGT. V and J are trimmed by 6 bases and 5 bases, and the gene matches miss 4 bases of the junction. The CDR3 goes from the cysteine to the phenylalanine over 13 residues. The only DNA kept is the CDR3, 39 bases in frame from the first base. Points the paper makes about the study in general: Clinical and demographic metadata were provided uncurated, with the amount varying by source and participant.

TCRbeta CDR3 regions were amplified from genomic DNA by means of the immunoSEQ Assay, a bias-controlled multiplex PCR. Processing in the source paper ran as follows. The number of nucleated cells in each sample was estimated from the amplification of reference gene primers within the assay. To quantify the absolute abundance of each unique TCRbeta CDR3 rearrangement, sequence reads were collapsed and filtered. For each sample, productive Simpson clonality was calculated as the square root of Simpson's diversity index over productive rearrangements. TCRdb provides this immuneACCESS table in a form limited to in-frame rearrangements. Some clones are lacking; in checked studies, under half of them reflect an unresolved V gene, and why the rest are absent is not known. V and J calls and clone size are given by that table; D and trimming were obtained from the DNA. The sample table records around 330,000 clones; 87% of these occur just once. The top ten clonotypes cover around 9% of the sample.

Enrolling through a virtual design, the prospective study's participants ranged in age from roughly 18 to 89 years and lived across more than 20 United States geographic areas. To assign participants to cohorts, the prospective study relied on clinical history that participants themselves reported in a screening survey and a study questionnaire. Recovered participants in ImmuneRACE Cohort 3 were defined as having two consecutive negative NP/OP PCR tests, clearance from a healthcare professional, or resolution of symptoms. In the prospective study, mobile phlebotomists collected whole blood, serum and a nasopharyngeal or oropharyngeal swab from each participant. Additional blood draws and questionnaires over an approximately two-month period could optionally be provided by prospective study participants. Blood samples from the prospective study were shipped frozen or at room temperature prior to DNA extraction.

This receptor was obtained from a woman between 18 and 29 years old who had recovered from COVID-19. The material sequenced was PBMCs or T cells enriched from blood (not recorded which). The chain employs TRBV6-2 or TRBV6-3 and TRBJ1-5, and 7 bases in between align with TRBD1. The bases are TGTGCCAGCAGCCGACAGGGAGATCAGCCCCAGCATTTT. Its translation reads: CASSRQGDQPQHF.